This section outlines one T cell receptor (beta chain) sequence together with its context. The data originate from a study of cytomegalovirus exposure and HLA in healthy donors. CDR1 is SGHRS and CDR2 is YFSETQ in the germline V gene. V shed 6 bases and J 7 bases; nucleotides not matched to a gene: 8. This CDR3 has 14 residues. Vbeta (60) and Jbeta (13) primers were used in the PCR. Some clones are missing from TCRdb's copy, which holds only in-frame ones; the method was immunoSEQ multiplex PCR. The sample gives about 93,000 clones, roughly four fifths of which show up once; approximately 3.9% is in the top ten.

This rearrangement joins TRBV5-1 to TRBJ2-1; 9 nucleotides agree with TRBD2. This sequence originates from a man aged 50 to 60 in good health and CMV-seronegative. Sequencing was carried out using PBMCs. CDR3 DNA: TGCGCCAGCAATCACGCTAGCGGGGAAAATGAGCAGTTCTTC. Its translation: CASNHASGENEQFF.